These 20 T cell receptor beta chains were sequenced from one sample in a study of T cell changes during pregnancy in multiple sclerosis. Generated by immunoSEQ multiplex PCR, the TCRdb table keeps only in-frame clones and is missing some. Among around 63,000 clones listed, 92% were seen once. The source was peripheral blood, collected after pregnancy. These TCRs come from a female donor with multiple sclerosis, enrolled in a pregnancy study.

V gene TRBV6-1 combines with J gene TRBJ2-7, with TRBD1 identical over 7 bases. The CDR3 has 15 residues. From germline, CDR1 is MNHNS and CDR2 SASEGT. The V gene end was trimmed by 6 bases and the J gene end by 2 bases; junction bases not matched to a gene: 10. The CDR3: CASSYTGTAAYEQYF. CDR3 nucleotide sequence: TGTGCCAGCAGCTACACCGGGACAGCCGCCTACGAGCAGTACTTC.

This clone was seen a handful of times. The CDR3 is CASSPARDGTGELFF. CDR3 sequence (DNA): TGTGCCAGCAGTCCCGCCCGGGATGGCACCGGGGAGCTGTTTTTT. The chain couples TRBV6-4 to TRBJ2-2; the D gene is possibly TRBD2 (5 bases). CDR3 length: 15 amino acids. V lost 5 bases to trimming and J lost 4 bases, with 14 bases between them. Germline values: CDR1 MRHNA, CDR2 SNTAGT.

The CDR3 region is CASSLEGRPSTDTQYF. CDR3 in DNA: TGCGCCAGCAGCTTAGAGGGCAGGCCTAGCACAGATACGCAGTATTTT. V usage is TRBV5-1 and J usage is TRBJ2-3; D is possibly TRBD2 (5 bases). Trimming pared 2 bases from V and 0 bases from J, leaving 13 bases between. The CDR3 totals 16 residues. Germline V CDR1 and CDR2: SGHRS, YFSETQ.

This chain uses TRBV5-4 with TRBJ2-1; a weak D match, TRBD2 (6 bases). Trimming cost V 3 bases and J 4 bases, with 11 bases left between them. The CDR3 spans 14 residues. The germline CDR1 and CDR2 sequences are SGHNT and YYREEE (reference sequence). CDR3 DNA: TGTGCCAGCAGCTGGGGGGACGGGTACAATGAGCAGTTCTTC. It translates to CASSWGDGYNEQFF.

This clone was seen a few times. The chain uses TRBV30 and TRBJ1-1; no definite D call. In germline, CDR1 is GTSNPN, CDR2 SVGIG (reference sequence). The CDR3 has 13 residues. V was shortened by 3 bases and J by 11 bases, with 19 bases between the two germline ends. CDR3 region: CAWRVDNSPSAFF. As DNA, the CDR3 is TGTGCCTGGAGGGTTGACAACTCCCCGTCGGCTTTCTTT.

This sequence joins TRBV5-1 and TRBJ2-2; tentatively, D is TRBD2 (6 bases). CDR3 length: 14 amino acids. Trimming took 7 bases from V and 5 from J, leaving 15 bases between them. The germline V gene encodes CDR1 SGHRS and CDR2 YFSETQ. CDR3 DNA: TGCGCCAGCGGTCTAGCGTTAACTACCGGGGAGCTGTTTTTT. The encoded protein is CASGLALTTGELFF.

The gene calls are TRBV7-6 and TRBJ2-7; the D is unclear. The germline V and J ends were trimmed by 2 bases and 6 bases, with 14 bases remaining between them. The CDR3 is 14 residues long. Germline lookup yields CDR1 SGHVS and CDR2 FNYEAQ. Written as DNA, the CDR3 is TGTGCCAGCAGCTTAAATCTCGCCCTGCGCGAGCAGTACTTC. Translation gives CASSLNLALREQYF.

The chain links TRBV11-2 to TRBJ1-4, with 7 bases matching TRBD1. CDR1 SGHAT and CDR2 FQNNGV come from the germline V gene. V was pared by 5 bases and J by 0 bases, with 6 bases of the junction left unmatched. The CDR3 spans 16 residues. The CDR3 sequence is CASSEGQRATNEKLFF. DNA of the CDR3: TGTGCCAGCAGCGAGGGACAGCGGGCAACTAATGAAAAACTGTTTTTT.

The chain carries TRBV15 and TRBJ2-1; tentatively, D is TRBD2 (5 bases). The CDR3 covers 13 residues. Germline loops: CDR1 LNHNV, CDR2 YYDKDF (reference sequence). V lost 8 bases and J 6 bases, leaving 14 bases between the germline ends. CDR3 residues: CATRTGLGNEQFF. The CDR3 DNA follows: TGTGCCACCCGGACGGGATTGGGCAATGAGCAGTTCTTC.

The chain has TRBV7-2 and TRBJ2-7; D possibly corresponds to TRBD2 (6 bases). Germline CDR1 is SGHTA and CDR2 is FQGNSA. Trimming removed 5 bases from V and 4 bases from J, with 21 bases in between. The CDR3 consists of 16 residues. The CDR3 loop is CASSPSGVAVAYEQYF. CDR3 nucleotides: TGTGCCAGCAGCCCCTCGGGTGTAGCGGTAGCATACGAGCAGTACTTC.

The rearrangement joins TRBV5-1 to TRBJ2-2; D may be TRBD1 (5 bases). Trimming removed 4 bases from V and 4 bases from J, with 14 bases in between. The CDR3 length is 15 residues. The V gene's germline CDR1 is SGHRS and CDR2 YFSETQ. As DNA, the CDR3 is TGCGCCAGCAGCCCGGCAGGACATTTCACCGGGGAGCTGTTTTTT. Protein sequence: CASSPAGHFTGELFF. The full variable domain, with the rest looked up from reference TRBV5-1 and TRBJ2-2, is KAGVTQTPRYLIKTRGQQVTLSCSPISGHRSVSWYQQTPGQGLQFLFEYFSETQRNKGNFPGRFSGRQFSNSRSEMNVSTLELGDSALYLCASSPAGHFTGELFFGEGSRLTVL.

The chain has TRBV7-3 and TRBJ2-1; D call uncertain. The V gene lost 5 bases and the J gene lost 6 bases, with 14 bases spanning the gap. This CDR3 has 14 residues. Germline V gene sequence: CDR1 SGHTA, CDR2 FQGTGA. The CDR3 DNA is TGTGCCAGCAGCCCAGGCCTGCACCCCAATGAGCAGTTCTTC. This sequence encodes CASSPGLHPNEQFF.

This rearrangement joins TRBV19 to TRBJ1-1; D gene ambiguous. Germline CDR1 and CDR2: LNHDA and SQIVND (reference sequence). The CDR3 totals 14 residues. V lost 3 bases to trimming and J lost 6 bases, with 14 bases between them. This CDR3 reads CASSMAGRKSEAFF. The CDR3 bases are TGTGCCAGTAGTATGGCAGGAAGAAAGTCTGAAGCTTTCTTT.

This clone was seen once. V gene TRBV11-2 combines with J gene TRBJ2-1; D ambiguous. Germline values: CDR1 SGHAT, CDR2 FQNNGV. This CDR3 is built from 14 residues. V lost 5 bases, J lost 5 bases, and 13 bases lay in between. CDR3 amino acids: CASSPRVWDNEQFF. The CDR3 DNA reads TGTGCCAGCAGCCCCCGGGTTTGGGACAATGAGCAGTTCTTC.

CDR3 nucleotide sequence: TGTGCCAGCAGCTTTATCTTTAGCGCGGGAATCACAGATACGCAGTATTTT. It encodes CASSFIFSAGITDTQYF. This sequence joins TRBV5-5 and TRBJ2-3, with a weak D call TRBD2 (6 bases). CDR1 SGHKS and CDR2 YYEKEE come from the germline V gene (reference sequence). This CDR3 spans 17 amino acids. V was cut by 2 bases and J by 2 bases, with 18 bases left in between.

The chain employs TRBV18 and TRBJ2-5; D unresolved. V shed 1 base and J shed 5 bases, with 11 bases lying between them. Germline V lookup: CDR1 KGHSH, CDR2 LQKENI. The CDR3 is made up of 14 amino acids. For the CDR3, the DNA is TGTGCCAGCTCACCACTGAGAACAGAGGAGACCCAGTACTTC. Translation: CASSPLRTEETQYF.

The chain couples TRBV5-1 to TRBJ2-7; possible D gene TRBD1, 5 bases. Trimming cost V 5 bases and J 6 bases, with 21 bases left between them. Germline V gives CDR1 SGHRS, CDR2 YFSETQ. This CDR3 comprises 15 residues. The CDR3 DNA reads TGCGCCAGCAGTCCGAGTAGTGGGGCTCGGCTCGAGCAGTACTTC. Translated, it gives CASSPSSGARLEQYF.

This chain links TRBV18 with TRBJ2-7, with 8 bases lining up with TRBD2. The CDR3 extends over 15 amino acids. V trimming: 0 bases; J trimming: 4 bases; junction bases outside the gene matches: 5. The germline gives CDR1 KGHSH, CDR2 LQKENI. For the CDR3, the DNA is TGTGCCAGCTCACCACCCAGCGGGAGTCCTTACGAGCAGTACTTC. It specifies CASSPPSGSPYEQYF.

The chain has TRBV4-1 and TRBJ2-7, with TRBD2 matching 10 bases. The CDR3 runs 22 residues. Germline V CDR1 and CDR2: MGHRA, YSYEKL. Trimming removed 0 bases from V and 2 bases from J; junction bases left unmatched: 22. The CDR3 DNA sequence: TGCGCCAGCAGCCAAGATCGAGCGGCCGCTAGCGGGAGCCTTCCCCCAGCCTACGAGCAGTACTTC. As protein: CASSQDRAAASGSLPPAYEQYF.

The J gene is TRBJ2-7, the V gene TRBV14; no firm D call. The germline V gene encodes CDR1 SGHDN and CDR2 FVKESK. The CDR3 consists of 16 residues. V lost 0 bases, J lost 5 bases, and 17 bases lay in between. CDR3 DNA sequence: TGTGCCAGCAGCCAAGATTTTATATTGGCCCTTGACGAGCAGTACTTC. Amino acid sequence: CASSQDFILALDEQYF. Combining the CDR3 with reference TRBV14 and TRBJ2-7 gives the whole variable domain EAGVTQFPSHSVIEKGQTVTLRCDPISGHDNLYWYRRVMGKEIKFLLHFVKESKQDESGMPNNRFLAERTGGTYSTLKVQPAELEDSGVYFCASSQDFILALDEQYFGPGTRLTVT.